The entry below describes one T cell receptor beta chain. Its antigen is currently not known. Sequencing relied on a NextSeq 550. The Human TCR Profiling Kit (MiLaboratory) was used to prepare UMI-labeled 5' RACE TRB cDNA libraries. cDNA synthesis used the entire amount of extracted RNA, and PCR amplification then used the entire amount of cDNA produced. Libraries were prepared in parallel using an identical number of PCR cycles. From the authors' description of their analysis: With a minimum of two reads required per UMI, MIGEC and MiXCR pulled out about 52,000 +/- 9,100 unique UMI-labeled TRB cDNA molecules from each library. On average, around 40,000 +/- 10,000 functional in-frame TRB CDR3 nucleotide clonotypes lacking stop codons were found per library. After downsampling to 5000 UMI-labeled TRB molecules per sample, diversity metrics such as normalized Shannon-Wiener and Chao1 were calculated in VDJtools. For the central five CDR3 residues, VDJtools calculated physicochemical properties weighted by clonotype size, namely interaction energy, strength, volume and Kidera factor 4. Reprocessed by TCRdb, the reads give a single entry per CDR3 protein sequence, without DNA. For this entry, the V and J calls and clone size follow TCRdb and not the study's own pipeline. The sample's clone listing holds 50,000 or so distinct CDR3 sequences. The biggest ten clones account for about 0.5% of the sample.

For every CD8+ T cell subset, 300,000 cells were flow-sorted straight into RLT lysis buffer, and each subset was sorted in triplicate. To keep memory contaminants out, a stringent definition of naive CD8+ T cells was applied: CD45RO-CCR7+CD27+CD95-. Peripheral blood mononuclear cells were isolated from buffy coats by standard density gradient centrifugation. A FACSAria III was used to flow-sort naive CD8+ T cells into CXCR3-negative and CXCR3-positive populations. Total RNA was extracted from sorted cells using an RNeasy Mini Kit. This entry belongs to a study of CXCR3-negative and CXCR3-positive naive CD8 T cells (dated by TCRdb to between 2018 and 2020). For the wider study: In total, about 150 million TRB reads were obtained, corresponding to roughly 1.5 +/- 0.3 million reads per library. Diversity and physicochemical repertoire analyses were performed on 11 donors pooled from two independent experiments. Naive subsets from a handful of donors and memory cells from 3 donors were included in the TRBV-TRBJ cluster analysis.

General study outcomes and caveats: Comparably high repertoire diversity was found in both naive subsets, whereas much lower repertoire diversity was found in memory CD8+ T cells. Because surface CD5, which has been linked to self-reactivity in mice, was comparable between naive subsets, TCR interaction strength was also inferred from TRB CDR3 physicochemical properties. TRB CDR3s from CXCR3-positive naive cells showed higher hydrophobicity (lower Kidera factor 4), lower energy, and higher strength and volume indices than CXCR3-negative naive cells. Freshly isolated PBMCs were used for most assays because CXCR3 expression went down partially after cryopreservation. Naive CXCR3-negative and CXCR3-positive cells from the same donor showed similar TRBV-TRBJ usage, whereas memory cells showed distinct patterns.

This sequence was found in a human donor in good health. Some clones in this sample may be carry-over from other donors' samples. The source material was naive CXCR3+ CD8+ T cells from blood. Taken with the paper, the label for cell subset or site translates to: CD45RO-CCR7+CD27+CD95- naive CD8+ T cells expressing CXCR3 (TNR3+).

CDR3 protein: CASSETGKNTEAFF. The sequence is built from TRBV12-3 or TRBV12-4 and TRBJ1-1; TCRdb gives TRBD1 as the D gene, but with no DNA this cannot be confirmed. The CDR3 covers 14 residues, taking in both the cysteine and the phenylalanine. No DNA is listed.